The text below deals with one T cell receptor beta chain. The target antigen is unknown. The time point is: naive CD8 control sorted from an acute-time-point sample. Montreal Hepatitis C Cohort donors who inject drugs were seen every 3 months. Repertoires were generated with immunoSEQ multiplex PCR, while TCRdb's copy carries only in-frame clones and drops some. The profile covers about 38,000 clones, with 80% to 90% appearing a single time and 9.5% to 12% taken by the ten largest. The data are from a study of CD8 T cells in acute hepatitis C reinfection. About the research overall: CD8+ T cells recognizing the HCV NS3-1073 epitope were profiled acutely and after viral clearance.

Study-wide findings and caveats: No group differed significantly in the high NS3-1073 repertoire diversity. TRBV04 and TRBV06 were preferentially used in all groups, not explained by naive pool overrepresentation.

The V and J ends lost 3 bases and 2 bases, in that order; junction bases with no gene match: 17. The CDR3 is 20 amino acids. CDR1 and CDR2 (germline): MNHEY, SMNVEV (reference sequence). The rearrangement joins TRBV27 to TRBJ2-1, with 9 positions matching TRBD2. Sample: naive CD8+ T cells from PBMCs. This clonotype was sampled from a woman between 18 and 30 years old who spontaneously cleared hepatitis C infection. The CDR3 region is CASSFAQVAGDGRTYNEQFF. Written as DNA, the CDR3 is TGTGCCAGCAGTTTTGCCCAGGTAGCGGGAGATGGTAGGACCTACAATGAGCAGTTCTTC.